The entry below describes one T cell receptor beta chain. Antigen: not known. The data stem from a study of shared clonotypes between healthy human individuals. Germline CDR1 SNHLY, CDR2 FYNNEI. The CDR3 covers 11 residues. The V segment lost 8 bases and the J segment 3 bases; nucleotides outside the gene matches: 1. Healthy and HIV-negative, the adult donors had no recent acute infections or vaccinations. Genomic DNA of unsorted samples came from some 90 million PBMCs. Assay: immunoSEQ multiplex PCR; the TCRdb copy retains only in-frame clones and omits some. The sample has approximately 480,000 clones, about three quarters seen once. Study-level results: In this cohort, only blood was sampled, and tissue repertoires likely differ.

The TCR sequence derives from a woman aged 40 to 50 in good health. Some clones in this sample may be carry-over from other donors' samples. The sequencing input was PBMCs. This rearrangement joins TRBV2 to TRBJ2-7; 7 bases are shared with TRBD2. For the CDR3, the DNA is TGTGCCAGCGGCGGGGGCTACGAGCAGTACTTC. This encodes CASGGGYEQYF.